This TCR beta chain stems from a study of T cell responses to AZD1222 COVID-19 vaccine. Study-level background: Second-dose intervals of approximately 4 or approximately 12 weeks were pooled.

Concerning this clone itself: Its antigen is currently unknown.

Some clones are missing from TCRdb's copy, which holds only in-frame ones; the method was immunoSEQ multiplex PCR. Here the sample spans about 130,000 clones, 86% being singletons. Study outcomes and limitations: Clonal diversity may have been underestimated in mostly white British donors.

This TCR came from an adult in good health. The source material was peripheral blood, sampled on day 0 of AZD1222 vaccination.

The CDR3 coding sequence is TGTGCCAGCGTTTACCAAGCAGAGAACAGCGAAGCTTTCTTT. Its protein is CASVYQAENSEAFF. This chain joins TRBV2 and TRBJ1-1; D unresolved. The CDR3 extends over 14 amino acids. V was clipped by 8 bases and J by 8 bases, with 21 bases between them. Germline assignment: CDR1 SNHLY and CDR2 FYNNEI. Drawing the rest from reference TRBV2 and TRBJ1-1, the complete variable domain is EPEVTQTPSHQVTQMGQEVILRCVPISNHLYFYWYRQILGQKVEFLVSFYNNEISEKSEIFDDQFSVERPDGSNFTLKIRSTKLEDSAMYFCASVYQAENSEAFFGQGTRLTVV.